The 10 T cell receptor beta chains in this list originate from one sample, sequenced in a study of vaccination and CD4 T cells after COVID-19. Sequencing of cultured CD4+ T cell DNA used the Oncomine TCR Beta short-read assay. Via MiXCR, TCRdb re-called the PCR reads, giving one row per CDR3 protein. The table includes 7,000 to 8,500 distinct CDR3 sequences, approximately 71% detected once. These receptors' antigens are unknown. Treatment: roughly ten-day PBMC culture with coronavirus spike peptide pools or control peptides (ViraFEST assay). The sample comprised CD4+ T cells from blood, cultured in vitro. The receptors were sampled from a human donor who had recovered from COVID-19.

The V and J genes are TRBV6-5 and TRBJ1-2; 8 bases fit TRBD1. Germline CDR1 reads MNHEY; CDR2 reads SVGAGI. After removal of 2 bases from V and 7 bases from J, the junction contained 3 bases not matched to a gene. The CDR3 sequence is 13 residues long. CDR3 region: CASSYARGLGYTF. CDR3 bases: TGTGCCAGCAGTTACGCCAGGGGGCTTGGCTACACCTTC.

The chain is built from TRBV10-2 and TRBJ2-2; the D is unclear. CDR3 length: 14 residues. Per the germline V gene, CDR1 is WSHSY and CDR2 is SAAADI. V gave up 6 bases and J gave up 0 bases, with 8 bases separating them. CDR3 amino acids: CASRWAANTGELFF. The CDR3, as DNA: TGCGCCAGCAGATGGGCCGCGAACACCGGGGAGCTGTTTTTT.

The chain recombines TRBV20-1 with TRBJ1-2; TRBD1 might be the D (6 bases). The CDR3 spans 13 residues. Germline CDR1 is DFQATT and CDR2 is SNEGSKA (reference sequence). V gave up 1 base and J gave up 2 bases, with 8 bases separating them. The CDR3 protein is CSARGRGNYGYTF. CDR3 nucleotide sequence: TGCAGTGCTAGAGGGAGGGGGAACTATGGCTACACCTTC.

The gene calls are TRBV12-3 or TRBV12-4 and TRBJ2-1; TRBD1 or TRBD2 may be the D gene (5 bases each). Trimming left V 6 bases short and J 0 bases short, with 12 bases between. The CDR3 sequence is 15 residues long. The CDR3 DNA reads TGTGCCAGCAGCGTCAGGGAGAACTCCTACAATGAGCAGTTCTTC. Translated, it gives CASSVRENSYNEQFF.

V usage is TRBV15 and J usage is TRBJ2-5, with a tentative D call TRBD1 (6 bases). The CDR3 loop spans 13 amino acids. CDR1 and CDR2 (germline): LNHNV, YYDKDF (reference sequence). V was cut by 4 bases and J by 7 bases, with 13 bases left in between. The CDR3 coding sequence is TGTGCCACCAGCACAGAGGAAGGGGGGACCCAGTACTTC. It translates to CATSTEEGGTQYF.

The V call is TRBV6-1, the J call TRBJ2-5; TRBD2 agrees at 11 bases. The CDR3 contains 16 residues. In germline, CDR1 is MNHNS, CDR2 SASEGT. The V segment lost 6 bases and the J segment 0 bases; nucleotides outside the gene matches: 6. The CDR3 loop reads CASRTIAGGHQETQYF. The CDR3 coding sequence is TGTGCCAGCAGGACCATAGCGGGGGGGCACCAAGAGACCCAGTACTTC.

The V and J genes are TRBV20-1 and TRBJ2-1; 7 nucleotides agree with TRBD2. From germline, CDR1 is DFQATT and CDR2 SNEGSKA (reference sequence). CDR3 length equals 16 residues. V dropped 5 bases and J dropped 0; count of bases not matched to a gene: 10. CDR3 region: CSAGTSSGHSYNEQFF. The DNA for the CDR3 is TGCAGTGCTGGTACCTCTAGCGGTCACTCCTACAATGAGCAGTTCTTC.

The rearrangement joins TRBV20-1 to TRBJ2-3; no clear D gene. The V gene lost 3 bases and the J gene lost 2 bases, with 15 bases spanning the gap. The CDR3 length is 15 residues. The V gene's germline CDR1 is DFQATT and CDR2 SNEGSKA (reference sequence). The CDR3 nucleotides are TGCAGTGCTAGCGACCCCCGTGGGCCCACAGATACGCAGTATTTT. It specifies CSASDPRGPTDTQYF.

The V and J genes are TRBV29-1 and TRBJ1-2, with D possibly being TRBD1 (6 bases). V lost 3 bases and J lost 8, with 19 bases in between. This CDR3 comprises 14 residues. CDR1 is SQVTM, CDR2 ANQGSEA, per germline. CDR3 loop: CSVERQTGYLGYTF. The CDR3 DNA sequence: TGCAGCGTTGAGCGACAGACAGGATATTTGGGCTACACCTTC.

The chain recombines TRBV20-1 with TRBJ2-5; no definite D call. CDR1 is DFQATT, CDR2 SNEGSKA, per germline (reference sequence). V dropped 4 bases and J dropped 2 bases, with 5 bases sitting between them. The CDR3 sequence is 11 residues long. The CDR3: CSANRQETQYF. The CDR3 nucleotides read TGCAGTGCTAACAGACAAGAGACCCAGTACTTC.